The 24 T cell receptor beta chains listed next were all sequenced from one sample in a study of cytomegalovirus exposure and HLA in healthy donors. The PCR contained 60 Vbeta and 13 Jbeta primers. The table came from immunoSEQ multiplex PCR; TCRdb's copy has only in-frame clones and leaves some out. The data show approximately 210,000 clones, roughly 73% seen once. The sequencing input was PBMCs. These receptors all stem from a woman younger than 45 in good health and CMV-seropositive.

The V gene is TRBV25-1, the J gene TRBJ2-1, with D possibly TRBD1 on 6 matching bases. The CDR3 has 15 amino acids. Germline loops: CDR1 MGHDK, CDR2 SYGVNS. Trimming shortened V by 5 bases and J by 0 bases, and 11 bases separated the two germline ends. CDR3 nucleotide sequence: TGTGCCAGCAGTAGCACAGGGATCTCCTACAATGAGCAGTTCTTC. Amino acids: CASSSTGISYNEQFF.

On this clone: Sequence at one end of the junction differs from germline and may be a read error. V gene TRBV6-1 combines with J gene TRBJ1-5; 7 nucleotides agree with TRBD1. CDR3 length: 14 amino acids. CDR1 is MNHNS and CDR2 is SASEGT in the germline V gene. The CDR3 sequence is CASTETGVNQPQHF. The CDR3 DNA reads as TGTGCCAGCACTGAAACAGGGGTAAATCAGCCCCAGCATTTT.

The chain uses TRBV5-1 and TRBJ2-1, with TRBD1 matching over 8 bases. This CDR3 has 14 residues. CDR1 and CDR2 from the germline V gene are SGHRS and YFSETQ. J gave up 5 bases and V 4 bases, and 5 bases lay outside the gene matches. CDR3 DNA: TGCGCCAGCAGCACACGGACAGGGAACAATGAGCAGTTCTTC. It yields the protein CASSTRTGNNEQFF. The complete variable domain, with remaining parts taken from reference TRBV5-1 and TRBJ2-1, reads KAGVTQTPRYLIKTRGQQVTLSCSPISGHRSVSWYQQTPGQGLQFLFEYFSETQRNKGNFPGRFSGRQFSNSRSEMNVSTLELGDSALYLCASSTRTGNNEQFFGPGTRLTVL.

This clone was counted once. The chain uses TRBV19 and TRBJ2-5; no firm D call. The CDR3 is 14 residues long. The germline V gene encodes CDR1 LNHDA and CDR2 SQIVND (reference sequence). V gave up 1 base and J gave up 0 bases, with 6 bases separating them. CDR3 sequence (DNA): TGTGCCAGTAGTATAGCCCCGTACCAAGAGACCCAGTACTTC. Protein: CASSIAPYQETQYF.

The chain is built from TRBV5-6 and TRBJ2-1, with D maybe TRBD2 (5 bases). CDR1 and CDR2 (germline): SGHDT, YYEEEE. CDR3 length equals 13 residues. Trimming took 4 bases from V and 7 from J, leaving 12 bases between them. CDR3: CASSRGVANEQFF. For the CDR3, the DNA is TGTGCCAGCAGCCGGGGAGTAGCGAATGAGCAGTTCTTC.

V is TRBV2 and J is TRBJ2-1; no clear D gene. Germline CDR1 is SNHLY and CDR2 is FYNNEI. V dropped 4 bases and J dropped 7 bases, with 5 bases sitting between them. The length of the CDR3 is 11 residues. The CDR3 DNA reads TGTGCCAGCAGTGCAGTTAATGAGCAGTTCTTC. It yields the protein CASSAVNEQFF.

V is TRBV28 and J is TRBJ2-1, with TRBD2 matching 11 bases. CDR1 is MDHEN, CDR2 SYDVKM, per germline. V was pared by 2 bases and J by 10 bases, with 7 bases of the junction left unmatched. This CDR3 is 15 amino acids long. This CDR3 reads CASSLSLAGGGEQFF. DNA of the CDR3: TGTGCCAGCAGTTTAAGTCTAGCGGGGGGAGGAGAGCAGTTCTTC.

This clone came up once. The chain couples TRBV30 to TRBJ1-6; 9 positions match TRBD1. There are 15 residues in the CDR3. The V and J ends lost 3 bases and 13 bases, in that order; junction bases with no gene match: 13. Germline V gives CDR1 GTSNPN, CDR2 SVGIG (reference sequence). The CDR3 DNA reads TGTGCCTGGAGCAGTACCGGGACAGGGTTAACTCCCCTCCACTTT. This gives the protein CAWSSTGTGLTPLHF.

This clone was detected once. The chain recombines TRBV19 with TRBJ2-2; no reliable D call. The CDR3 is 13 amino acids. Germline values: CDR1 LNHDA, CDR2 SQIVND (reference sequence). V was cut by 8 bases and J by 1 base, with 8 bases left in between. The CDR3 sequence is CASCSGNTGELFF. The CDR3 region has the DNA TGTGCCAGTTGCTCCGGGAACACCGGGGAGCTGTTTTTT.

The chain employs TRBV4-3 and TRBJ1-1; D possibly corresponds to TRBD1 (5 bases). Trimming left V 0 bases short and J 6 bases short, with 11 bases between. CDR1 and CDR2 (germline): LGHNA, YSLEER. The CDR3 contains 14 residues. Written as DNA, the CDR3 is TGCGCCAGCAGCCAAGAGGGGAGGGGCGCTGAAGCTTTCTTT. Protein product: CASSQEGRGAEAFF.

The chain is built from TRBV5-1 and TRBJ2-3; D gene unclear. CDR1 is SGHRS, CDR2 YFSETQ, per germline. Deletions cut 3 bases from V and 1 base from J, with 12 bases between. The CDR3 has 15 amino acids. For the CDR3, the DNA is TGCGCCAGCAGCTCCCGGTCCGCGGGCACAGATACGCAGTATTTT. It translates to CASSSRSAGTDTQYF.

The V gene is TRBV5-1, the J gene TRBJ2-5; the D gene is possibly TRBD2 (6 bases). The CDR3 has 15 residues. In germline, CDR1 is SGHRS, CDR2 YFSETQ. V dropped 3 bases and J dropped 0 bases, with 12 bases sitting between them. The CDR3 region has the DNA TGCGCCAGCAGCTCCTATCGGGGGTACCAAGAGACCCAGTACTTC. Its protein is CASSSYRGYQETQYF.

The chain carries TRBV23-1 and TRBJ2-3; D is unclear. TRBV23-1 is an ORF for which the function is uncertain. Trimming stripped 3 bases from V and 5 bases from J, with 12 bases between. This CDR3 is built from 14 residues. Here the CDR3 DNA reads TGCGCCAGCAGTCACGACACCGAGAGAGATACGCAGTATTTT. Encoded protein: CASSHDTERDTQYF.

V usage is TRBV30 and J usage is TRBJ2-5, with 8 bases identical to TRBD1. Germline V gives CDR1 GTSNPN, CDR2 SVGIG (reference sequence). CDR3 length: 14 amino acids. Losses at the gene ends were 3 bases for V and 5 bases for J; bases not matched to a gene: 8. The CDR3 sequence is CAWSQGQGGETQYF. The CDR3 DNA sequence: TGTGCCTGGAGCCAAGGACAGGGCGGGGAGACCCAGTACTTC.

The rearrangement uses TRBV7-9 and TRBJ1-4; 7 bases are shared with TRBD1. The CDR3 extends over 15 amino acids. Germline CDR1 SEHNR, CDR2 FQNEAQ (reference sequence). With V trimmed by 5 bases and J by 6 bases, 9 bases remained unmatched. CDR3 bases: TGTGCCAGCAGCCCAAGACAGGGTAACTATGAAAAACTGTTTTTT. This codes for CASSPRQGNYEKLFF.

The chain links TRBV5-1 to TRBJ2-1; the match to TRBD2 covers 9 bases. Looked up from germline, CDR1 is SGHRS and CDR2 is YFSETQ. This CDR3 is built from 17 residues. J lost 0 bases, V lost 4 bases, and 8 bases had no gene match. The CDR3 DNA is TGCGCCAGCAGCCACCAGACTAGCGGCACCTCCTACAATGAGCAGTTCTTC. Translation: CASSHQTSGTSYNEQFF.

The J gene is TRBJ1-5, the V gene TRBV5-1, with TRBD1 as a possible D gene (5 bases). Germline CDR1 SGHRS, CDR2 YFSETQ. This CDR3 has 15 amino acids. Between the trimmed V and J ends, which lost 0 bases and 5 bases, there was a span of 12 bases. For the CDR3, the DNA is TGCGCCAGCAGCTTGGGACAGAATCCCCATCAGCCCCAGCATTTT. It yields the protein CASSLGQNPHQPQHF.

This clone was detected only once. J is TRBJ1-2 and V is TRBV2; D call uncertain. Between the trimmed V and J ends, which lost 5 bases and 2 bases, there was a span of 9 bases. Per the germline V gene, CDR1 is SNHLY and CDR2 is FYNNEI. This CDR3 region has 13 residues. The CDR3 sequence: CASSIQFNYGYTF. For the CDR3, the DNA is TGTGCCAGCAGTATTCAATTCAACTATGGCTACACCTTC. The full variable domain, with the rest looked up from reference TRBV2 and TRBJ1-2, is EPEVTQTPSHQVTQMGQEVILRCVPISNHLYFYWYRQILGQKVEFLVSFYNNEISEKSEIFDDQFSVERPDGSNFTLKIRSTKLEDSAMYFCASSIQFNYGYTFGSGTRLTVV.

As DNA, the CDR3 is TGTGCCAGTATCCCCCCCGTCGGGGAACCGGGACAACCCTATGGCTACACCTTC. Translating it yields CASIPPVGEPGQPYGYTF. The chain recombines TRBV19 with TRBJ1-2; perhaps TRBD1 as D (6 bases). Per germline, CDR1 LNHDA and CDR2 SQIVND (reference sequence). This CDR3 is built from 18 residues. V lost 7 bases to trimming and J lost 4 bases, with 28 bases between them.

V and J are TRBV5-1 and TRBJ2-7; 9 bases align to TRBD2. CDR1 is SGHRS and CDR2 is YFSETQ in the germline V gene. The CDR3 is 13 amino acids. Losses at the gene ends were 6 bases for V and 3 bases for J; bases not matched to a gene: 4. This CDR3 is CASKLAGNYEQYF. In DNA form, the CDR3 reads TGCGCCAGCAAGCTAGCGGGAAACTACGAGCAGTACTTC.

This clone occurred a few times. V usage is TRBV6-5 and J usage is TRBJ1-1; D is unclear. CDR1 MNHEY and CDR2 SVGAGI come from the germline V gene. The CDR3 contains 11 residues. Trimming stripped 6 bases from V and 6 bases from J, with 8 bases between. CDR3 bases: TGTGCCAGCAGCCGCGGGTCTGAAGCTTTCTTT. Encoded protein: CASSRGSEAFF.

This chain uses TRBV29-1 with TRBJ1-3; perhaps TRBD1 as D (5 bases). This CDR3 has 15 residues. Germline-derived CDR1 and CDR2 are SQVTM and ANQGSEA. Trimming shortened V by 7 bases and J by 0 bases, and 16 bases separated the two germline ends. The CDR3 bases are TGCAGCGCTGCAGGCGGACATTTCTCTGGAAACACCATATATTTT. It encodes CSAAGGHFSGNTIYF.

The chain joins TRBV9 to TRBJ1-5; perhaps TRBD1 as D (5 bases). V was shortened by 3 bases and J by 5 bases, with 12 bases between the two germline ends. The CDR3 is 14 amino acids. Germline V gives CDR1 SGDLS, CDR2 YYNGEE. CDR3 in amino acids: CASSAAGGYQPQHF. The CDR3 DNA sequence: TGTGCCAGCAGCGCGGCGGGGGGTTATCAGCCCCAGCATTTT.

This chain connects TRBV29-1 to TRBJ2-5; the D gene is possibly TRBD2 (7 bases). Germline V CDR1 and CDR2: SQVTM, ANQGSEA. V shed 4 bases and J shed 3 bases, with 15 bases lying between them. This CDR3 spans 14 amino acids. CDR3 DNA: TGCAGCGTTGCTCCGTCGGGGGGCGAAGAGACCCAGTACTTC. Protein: CSVAPSGGEETQYF.